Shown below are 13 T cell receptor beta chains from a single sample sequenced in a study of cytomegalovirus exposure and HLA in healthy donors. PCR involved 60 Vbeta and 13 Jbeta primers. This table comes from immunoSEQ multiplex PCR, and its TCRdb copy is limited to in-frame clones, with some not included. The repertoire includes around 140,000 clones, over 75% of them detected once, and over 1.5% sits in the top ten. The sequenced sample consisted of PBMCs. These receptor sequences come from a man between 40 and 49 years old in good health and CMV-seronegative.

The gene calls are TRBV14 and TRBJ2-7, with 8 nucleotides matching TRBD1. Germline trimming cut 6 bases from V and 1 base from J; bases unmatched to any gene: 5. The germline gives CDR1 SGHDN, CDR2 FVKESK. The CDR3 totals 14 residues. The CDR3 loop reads CASSPRTGSYEQYF. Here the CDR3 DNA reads TGTGCCAGCAGTCCCAGGACAGGGTCCTACGAGCAGTACTTC.

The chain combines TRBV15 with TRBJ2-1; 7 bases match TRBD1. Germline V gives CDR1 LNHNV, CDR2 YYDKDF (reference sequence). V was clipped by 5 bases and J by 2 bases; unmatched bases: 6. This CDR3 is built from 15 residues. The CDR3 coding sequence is TGTGCCACCAGCCCGACAGGGTTCGCCTACAATGAGCAGTTCTTC. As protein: CATSPTGFAYNEQFF.

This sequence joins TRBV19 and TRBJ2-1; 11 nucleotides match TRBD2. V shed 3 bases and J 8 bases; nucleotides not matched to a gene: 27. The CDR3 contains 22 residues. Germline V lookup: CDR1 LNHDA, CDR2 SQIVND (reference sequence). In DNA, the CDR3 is TGTGCCAGTAGTATTATGGGTGGGTGGGGCAACGGAGCTAGCGGGAGGATGGATGAGCAGTTCTTC. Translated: CASSIMGGWGNGASGRMDEQFF.

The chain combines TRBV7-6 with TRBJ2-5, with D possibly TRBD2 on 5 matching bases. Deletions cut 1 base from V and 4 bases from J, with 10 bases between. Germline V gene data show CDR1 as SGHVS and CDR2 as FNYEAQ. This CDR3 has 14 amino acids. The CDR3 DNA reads TGTGCCAGCAGCTTAGGATTGGCGGGAGAGACCCAGTACTTC. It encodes CASSLGLAGETQYF.

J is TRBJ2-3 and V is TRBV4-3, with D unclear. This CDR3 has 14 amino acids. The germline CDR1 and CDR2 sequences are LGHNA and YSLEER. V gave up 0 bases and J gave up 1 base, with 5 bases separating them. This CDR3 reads CASSQDLRTDTQYF. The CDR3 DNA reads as TGCGCCAGCAGCCAAGATCTACGCACAGATACGCAGTATTTT.

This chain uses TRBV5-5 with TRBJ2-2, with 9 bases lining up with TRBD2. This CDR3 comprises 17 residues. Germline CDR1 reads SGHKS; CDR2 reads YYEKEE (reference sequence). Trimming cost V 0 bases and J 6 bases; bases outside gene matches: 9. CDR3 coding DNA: TGTGCCAGCAGCTTGGCCGGGGCGGGAGGGACTCCCGGGGAGCTGTTTTTT. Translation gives CASSLAGAGGTPGELFF.

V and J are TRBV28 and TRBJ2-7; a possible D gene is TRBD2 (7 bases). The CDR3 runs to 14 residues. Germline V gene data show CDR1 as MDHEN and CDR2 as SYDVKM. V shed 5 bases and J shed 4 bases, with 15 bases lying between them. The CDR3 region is CASSPQGGEYEQYF. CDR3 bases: TGTGCCAGCAGTCCACAGGGAGGGGAGTACGAGCAGTACTTC.

Here the CDR3 DNA reads TGCGCCAGCAGACCAGGGGACCAAGAGACCCAGTACTTC. Residues: CASRPGDQETQYF. The gene calls are TRBV4-1 and TRBJ2-5; tentatively, D is TRBD1 (6 bases). The ends were cut back, 6 bases at V and 0 bases at J, with 8 bases in the middle. The CDR3 contains 13 residues. Germline CDR1 is MGHRA and CDR2 is YSYEKL.

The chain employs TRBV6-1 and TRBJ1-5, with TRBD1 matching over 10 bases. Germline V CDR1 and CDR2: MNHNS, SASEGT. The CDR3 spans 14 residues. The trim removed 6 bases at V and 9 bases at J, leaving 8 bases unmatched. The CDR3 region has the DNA TGTGCCAGCAGACAGGACAGGGGGAAGGGGCCCCAGCATTTT. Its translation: CASRQDRGKGPQHF.

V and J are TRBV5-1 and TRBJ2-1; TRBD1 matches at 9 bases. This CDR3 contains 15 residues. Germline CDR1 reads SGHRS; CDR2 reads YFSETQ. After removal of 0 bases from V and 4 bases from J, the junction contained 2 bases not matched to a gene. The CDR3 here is CASSLEQGAYNEQFF. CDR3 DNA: TGCGCCAGCAGCTTGGAACAGGGGGCGTACAATGAGCAGTTCTTC.

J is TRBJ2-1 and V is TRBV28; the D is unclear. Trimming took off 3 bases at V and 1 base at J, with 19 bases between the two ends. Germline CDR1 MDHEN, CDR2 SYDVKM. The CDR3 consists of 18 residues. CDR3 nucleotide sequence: TGTGCCAGCAGTTTCGTCTCCTCTATTATTCGATCCTACAATGAGCAGTTCTTC. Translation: CASSFVSSIIRSYNEQFF.

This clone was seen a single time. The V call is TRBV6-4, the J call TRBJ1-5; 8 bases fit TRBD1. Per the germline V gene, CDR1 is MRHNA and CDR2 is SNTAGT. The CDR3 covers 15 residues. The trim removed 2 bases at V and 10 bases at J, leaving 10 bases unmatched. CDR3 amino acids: CASSDDPTGGGPQHF. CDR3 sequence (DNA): TGTGCCAGCAGTGACGACCCTACAGGGGGGGGACCCCAGCATTTT.

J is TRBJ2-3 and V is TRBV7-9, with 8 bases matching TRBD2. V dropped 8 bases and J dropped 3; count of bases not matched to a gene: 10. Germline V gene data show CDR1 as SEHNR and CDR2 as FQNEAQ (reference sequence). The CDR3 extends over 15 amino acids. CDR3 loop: CASGWSSGMTDTQYF. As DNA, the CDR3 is TGTGCCAGCGGATGGAGTAGCGGGATGACAGATACGCAGTATTTT.